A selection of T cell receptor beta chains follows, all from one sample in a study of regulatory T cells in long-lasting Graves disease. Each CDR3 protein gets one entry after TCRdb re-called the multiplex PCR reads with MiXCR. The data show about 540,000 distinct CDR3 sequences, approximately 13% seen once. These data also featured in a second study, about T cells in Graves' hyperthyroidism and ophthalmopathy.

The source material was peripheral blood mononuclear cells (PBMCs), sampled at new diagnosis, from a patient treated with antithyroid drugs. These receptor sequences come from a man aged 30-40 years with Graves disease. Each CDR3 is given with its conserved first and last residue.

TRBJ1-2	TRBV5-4	CASRPGADIGYGYTF
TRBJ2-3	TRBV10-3	CAIGGGRAGDTQYF
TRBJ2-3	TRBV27	CASSPDGVTDTQYF
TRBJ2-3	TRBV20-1	CSARTFRTDTQYF
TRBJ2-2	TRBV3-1	CVSSQDGGGSGELFF
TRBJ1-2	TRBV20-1	CSATLPPGGYTF
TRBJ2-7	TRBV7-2	CASSSGGEAYEQYF
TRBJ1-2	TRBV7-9	CASSLGVRVPITSGYTF
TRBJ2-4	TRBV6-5	CASSYPPTTSAAKNIQYF
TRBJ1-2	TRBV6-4	CASSDDYQGGYTF
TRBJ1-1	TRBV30	CAWSIRGEAFF
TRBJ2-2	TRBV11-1	CASSLAVGGTGELFF
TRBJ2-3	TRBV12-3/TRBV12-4	CASSPGTGLTDTQYF
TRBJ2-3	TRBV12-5	CASGLVPGLAGRRDTQYF
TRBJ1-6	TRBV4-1	CASSQAGQPNSPLHF
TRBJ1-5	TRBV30	CAWTPGDIDSNQPQHF
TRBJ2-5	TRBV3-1	CASSQDPPGLVQETQYF
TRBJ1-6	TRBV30	CAGPRRNSPLHF
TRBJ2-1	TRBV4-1	CASSQTSGRVYEQFF
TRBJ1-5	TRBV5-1	CASSLEQGASQPQHF
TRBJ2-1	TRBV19	CASGGTSGSLEQFF
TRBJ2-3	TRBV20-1	CSARDGGGTDTQYF
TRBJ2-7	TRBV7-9	CASSLGPASENSYEQYF
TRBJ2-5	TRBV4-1	CASSQDRDRGQETQYF
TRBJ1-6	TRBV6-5	CASSYSVASSYNSPLHF
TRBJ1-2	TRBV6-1	CASSLTGGADGYTF
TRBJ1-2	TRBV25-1	CASSADRARGYTF
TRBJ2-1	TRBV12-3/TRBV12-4	CASSYLAGGPQGAEQFF
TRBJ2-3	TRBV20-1	CSAIPGGVADTQYF
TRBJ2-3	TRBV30	CAWSPSAFTDTQYF
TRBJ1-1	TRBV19	CASSIGAHTEAFF
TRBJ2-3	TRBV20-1	CSAIGVSRSTDTQYF
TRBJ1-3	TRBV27	CASSSFKGSSGNTIYF
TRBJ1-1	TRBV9	CASSVEPGGTEAFF
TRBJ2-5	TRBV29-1	CSLGGVQETQYF
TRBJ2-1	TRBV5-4	CASSLSSYNEQFF
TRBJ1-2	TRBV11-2	CASSEVKDKIYGYTF
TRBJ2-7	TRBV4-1	CASSQVRGGDYEQYF
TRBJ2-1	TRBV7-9	CASSLAAGGLKYNEQFF
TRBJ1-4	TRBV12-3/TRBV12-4	CASRETGLNEKLFF